A selection of T cell receptor beta chains follows, all from one sample in a study of shared clonotypes between healthy human individuals. Produced via immunoSEQ multiplex PCR; TCRdb's table is partial and in-frame only. The sample includes around 2.1 million clones, nearly 97% seen only once; the top ten take 0.1% to 0.15%. The sequenced sample consisted of naive CD4+ T cells sorted from blood. These receptors were taken from a man aged 18-30 years in good health. The CDR3 runs from the conserved cysteine through the conserved F or W. A D gene is named only where the DNA matches it firmly. Only some rows state a clone size, as once, few, many or a class for expanded clones.

>TRBV28|-|TRBJ2-1|TRBD2
TGTGCCAGCAGTGCGGGTAGCGGGGGGGCCGATGAGCAGTTCTTC
CASSAGSGGADEQFF
>TRBV5-1|-|TRBJ1-2|-
TGCGCCAGCAGCTTGCAAGGGGATGGCTACACCTTC
CASSLQGDGYTF
>TRBV2|-|TRBJ2-3|TRBD2
TGTGCCAGCAGACTAGCGGGGGATACGCAGTATTTT
CASRLAGDTQYF
>TRBV19|-|TRBJ1-6|-
TGTGCCAGTAGTATTGGGGGGGCTGGTTCACCCCTCCACTTT
CASSIGGAGSPLHF
>TRBV11-2|-|TRBJ2-7|-
TGTGCCAGCAGCCTTCGGGCAGGAGAGCAGTACTTC
CASSLRAGEQYF
>TRBV7-2|once|TRBJ1-4|TRBD1
TGTGCCAGCAGCACAGGGGGGGCGGTTGGTGAAAAACTGTTTTTT
CASSTGGAVGEKLFF
>TRBV10-3|-|TRBJ1-4|TRBD1
TGTGCCATCTCACAGACAGGGGGCGGGGGTAATGAAAAACTGTTTTTT
CAISQTGGGGNEKLFF
>TRBV6-5|-|TRBJ1-5|-
TGTGCCAGCAGTCTCTCGGGGCTAGGCAATCAGCCCCAGCATTTT
CASSLSGLGNQPQHF
>TRBV18|-|TRBJ1-2|-
TGTGCCAGCTCACCACCTAGTTTGACTTCCGGTGGCTACACCTTC
CASSPPSLTSGGYTF
>TRBV2|-|TRBJ1-1|-
TGTGCCAGCAGTGAAGATGGTGTCGGCGGAGCTTTCTTT
CASSEDGVGGAFF
>TRBV5-4|-|TRBJ2-5|TRBD2
TGTGCCAGCAGTTATAGACTAGCGGGAGAAGAGACCCAGTACTTC
CASSYRLAGEETQYF
>TRBV5-1|-|TRBJ2-6|-
TGCGCCAGCAGATACCCCGGCGTGGCTGGGGCCAACGTCCTGACTTTC
CASRYPGVAGANVLTF
>TRBV5-1|-|TRBJ1-6|-
TGCGCCAGCAGCTTGCGGGACACCGGTTCACCCCTCCACTTT
CASSLRDTGSPLHF
>TRBV15|-|TRBJ2-7|TRBD2
TGTGCCACCAGCAGAGATTACCAGCGGGGGAGTTACGAGCAGTACTTC
CATSRDYQRGSYEQYF
>TRBV5-1|-|TRBJ1-3|-
TGCGCCAGCAGCTTGGGGGACACCCCCTCTGGAAACACCATATATTTT
CASSLGDTPSGNTIYF
>TRBV2|-|TRBJ1-6|-
TGTGCCAGCGAGGGACACTTGGACTCCTATAATTCACCCCTCCACTTT
CASEGHLDSYNSPLHF
>TRBV6-5|once|TRBJ2-7|TRBD2
TGTGCCAGCAGTCGAGCGGGAGGGCTGTACGAGCAGTACTTC
CASSRAGGLYEQYF
>TRBV27|-|TRBJ2-3|TRBD2
TGTGCCAGCAGCCGTAGACTAGCCCCAGATACGCAGTATTTT
CASSRRLAPDTQYF
>TRBV10-3|-|TRBJ2-5|TRBD1
TGTGCCATCAGTGACCCCCGGGACAGGGGGCAGGAGACCCAGTACTTC
CAISDPRDRGQETQYF
>TRBV7-9|-|TRBJ2-7|-
TGTGCCAGCAGCAGCTCGACAGGAGCAAGCCCGCAGTACTTC
CASSSSTGASPQYF
>TRBV7-8|-|TRBJ1-4|TRBD1
TGTGCCAGCAGACGACAGGGGGGAGGAACAACTAATGAAAAACTGTTTTTT
CASRRQGGGTTNEKLFF
>TRBV6-1|-|TRBJ2-7|-
TGTGCCAGCAGTAACTACAGGGTGGGACTGTACGAGCAGTACTTC
CASSNYRVGLYEQYF
>TRBV28|-|TRBJ2-7|TRBD1
TGTGCCAGCAGTTTAAGTAGGACAGGGGGTGGCGAGCAGTACTTC
CASSLSRTGGGEQYF
>TRBV30|-|TRBJ2-2|TRBD2
TGTGCCTGCAAGGCGGGGCGGGAGGGCCGAACCGGGGAGCTGTTTTTT
CACKAGREGRTGELFF
>TRBV5-1|-|TRBJ1-2|-
TGCGCCAGCAGCTTGGCCCAGGGCCCCTCCTATGGCTACACCTTC
CASSLAQGPSYGYTF
>TRBV4-3|few|TRBJ1-5|-
TGCGCCAGCAGCCAAGAGGTAGGACAATCCCAGCATTTT
CASSQEVGQSQHF
>TRBV7-3|-|TRBJ1-2|-
TGTGCCAGCAGCTCTCAGGGGACTCCCAACTACACCTTC
CASSSQGTPNYTF
>TRBV29-1|-|TRBJ2-5|TRBD1
TGCAGCGTTGGGGACAGGGTCGAGACCCAGTACTTC
CSVGDRVETQYF
>TRBV6-5|once|TRBJ2-3|-
TGTGCCAGCAGTTATGAGGGGGGCGCCACAGATACGCAGTATTTT
CASSYEGGATDTQYF
>TRBV5-1|-|TRBJ2-6|-
TGCGCCAGCAGCACTCAAGACCCTGGGGCCAACGTCCTGACTTTC
CASSTQDPGANVLTF
>TRBV7-2|-|TRBJ1-4|-
TGTGCCAGCAGCTTATCGAGAGGGGAAAAACTGTTTTTT
CASSLSRGEKLFF
>TRBV6-9|-|TRBJ2-4|-
TGTGCCAGCAGTTATTCGGGTACCAAAAACATTCAGTACTTC
CASSYSGTKNIQYF
>TRBV30|-|TRBJ2-2|-
TGTGCCTGGAGTGCGGTGAACACCGGGGAGCTGTTTTTT
CAWSAVNTGELFF